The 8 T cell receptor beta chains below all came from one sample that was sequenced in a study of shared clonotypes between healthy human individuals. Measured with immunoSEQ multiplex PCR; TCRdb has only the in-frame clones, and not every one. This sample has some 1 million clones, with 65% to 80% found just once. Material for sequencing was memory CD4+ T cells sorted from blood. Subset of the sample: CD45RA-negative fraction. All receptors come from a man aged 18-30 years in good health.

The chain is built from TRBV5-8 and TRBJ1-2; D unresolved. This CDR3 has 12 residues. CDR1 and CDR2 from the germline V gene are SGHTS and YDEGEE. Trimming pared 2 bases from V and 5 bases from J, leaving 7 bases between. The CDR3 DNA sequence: TGTGCCAGCAGCTTCAGGTCTTATGGCTACACCTTC. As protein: CASSFRSYGYTF.

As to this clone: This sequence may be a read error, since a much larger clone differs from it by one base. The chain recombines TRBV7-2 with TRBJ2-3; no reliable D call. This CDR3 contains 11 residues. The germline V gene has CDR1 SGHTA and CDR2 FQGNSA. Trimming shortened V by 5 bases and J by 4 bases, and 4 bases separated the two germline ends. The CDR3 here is CASSQADTQYF. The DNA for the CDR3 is TGTGCCAGCAGCCAGGCAGATACGCAGTATTTT.

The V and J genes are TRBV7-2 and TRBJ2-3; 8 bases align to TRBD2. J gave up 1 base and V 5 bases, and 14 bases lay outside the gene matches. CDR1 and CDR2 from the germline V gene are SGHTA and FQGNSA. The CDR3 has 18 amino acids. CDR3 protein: CASSPRAGAPARTDTQYF. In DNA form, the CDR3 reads TGTGCCAGCAGCCCGAGAGCGGGGGCCCCCGCCCGCACAGATACGCAGTATTTT.

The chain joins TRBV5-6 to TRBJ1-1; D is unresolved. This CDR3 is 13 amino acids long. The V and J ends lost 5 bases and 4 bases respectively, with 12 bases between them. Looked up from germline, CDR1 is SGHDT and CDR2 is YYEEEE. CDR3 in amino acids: CASSGVGVTEAFF. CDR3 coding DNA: TGTGCCAGCAGTGGGGTTGGGGTCACTGAAGCTTTCTTT.

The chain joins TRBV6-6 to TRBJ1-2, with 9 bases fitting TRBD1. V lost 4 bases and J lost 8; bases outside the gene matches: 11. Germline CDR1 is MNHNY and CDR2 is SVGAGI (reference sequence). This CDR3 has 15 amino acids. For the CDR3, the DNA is TGTGCCAGCAGTTCGCGGCCGGGACAGGGTGGGGGCTACACCTTC. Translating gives CASSSRPGQGGGYTF.

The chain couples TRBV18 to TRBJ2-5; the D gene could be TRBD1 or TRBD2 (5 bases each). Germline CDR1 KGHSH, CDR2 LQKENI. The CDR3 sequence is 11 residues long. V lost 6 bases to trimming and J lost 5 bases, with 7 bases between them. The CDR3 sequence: CASSWGETQYF. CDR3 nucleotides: TGTGCCAGCTCTTGGGGGGAGACCCAGTACTTC. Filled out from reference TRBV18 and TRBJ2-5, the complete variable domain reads NAGVMQNPRHLVRRRGQEARLRCSPMKGHSHVYWYRQLPEEGLKFMVYLQKENIIDESGMPKERFSAEFPKEGPSILRIQQVVRGDSAAYFCASSWGETQYFGPGTRLLVL.

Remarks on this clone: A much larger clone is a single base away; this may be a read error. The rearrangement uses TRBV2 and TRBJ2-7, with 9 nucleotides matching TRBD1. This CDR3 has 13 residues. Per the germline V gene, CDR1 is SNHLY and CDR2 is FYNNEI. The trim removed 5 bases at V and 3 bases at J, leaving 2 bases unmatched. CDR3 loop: CASSRTGDYEQYF. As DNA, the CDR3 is TGTGCCAGCAGTCGGACAGGGGACTACGAGCAGTACTTC.

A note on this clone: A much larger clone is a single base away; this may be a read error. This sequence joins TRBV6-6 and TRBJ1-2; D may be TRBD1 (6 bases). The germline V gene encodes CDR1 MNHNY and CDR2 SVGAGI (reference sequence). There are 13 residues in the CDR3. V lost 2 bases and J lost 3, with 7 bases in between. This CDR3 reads CASSYAGDYGYTF. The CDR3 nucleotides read TGTGCCAGCAGTTACGCAGGGGACTATGGCTACACCTTC.